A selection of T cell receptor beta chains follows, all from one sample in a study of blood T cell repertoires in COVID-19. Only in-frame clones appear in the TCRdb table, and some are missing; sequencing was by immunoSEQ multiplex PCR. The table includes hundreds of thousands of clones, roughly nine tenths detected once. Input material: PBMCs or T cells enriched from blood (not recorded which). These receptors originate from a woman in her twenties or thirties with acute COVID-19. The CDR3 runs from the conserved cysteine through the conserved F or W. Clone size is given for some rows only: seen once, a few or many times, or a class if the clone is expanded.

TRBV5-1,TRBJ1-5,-,CASSLATGEGQPQHF
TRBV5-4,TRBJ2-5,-,CASSSGTRNQETQYF
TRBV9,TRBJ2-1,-,CASSAYVYGVGNEQFF
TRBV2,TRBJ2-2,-,CASSDGTGGFGTGELFF
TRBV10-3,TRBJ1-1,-,CAIRKGQAENRTEAFF
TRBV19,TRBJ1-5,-,CASSIVHNQPQHF
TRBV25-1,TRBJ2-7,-,CASSRGAQALPTYEQYF
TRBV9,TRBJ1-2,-,CASSSPLSSAMRGYTF
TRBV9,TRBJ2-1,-,CASSAETGSTYNEQFF
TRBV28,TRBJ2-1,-,CASSLVQNEQFF
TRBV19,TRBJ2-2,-,CASSRTGGRTGELFF
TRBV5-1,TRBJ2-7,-,CASSFVAGSYEQYF
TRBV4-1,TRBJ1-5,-,CASSQGQGGQPQHF
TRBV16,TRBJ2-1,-,CASSPQGGGDEQFF
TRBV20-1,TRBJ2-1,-,CSATINEQFF
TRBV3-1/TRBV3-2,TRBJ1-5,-,CASSQKGQPLNQPQHF
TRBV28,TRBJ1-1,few,CASSFGGYTEAFF
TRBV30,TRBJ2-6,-,CAWSRSGGANVLTF
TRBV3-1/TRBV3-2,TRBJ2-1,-,CASSPPGLAGGGEQFF
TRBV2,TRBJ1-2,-,CASLREGQFNYGYTF
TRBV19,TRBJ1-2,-,CASSYGGVYGYTF
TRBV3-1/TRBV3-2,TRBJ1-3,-,CATRGPGNTIYF
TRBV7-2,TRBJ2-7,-,CASSLAGRGSSYEQYF
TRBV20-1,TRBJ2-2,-,CSASLAGGTGELFF
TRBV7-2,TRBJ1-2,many,CASSSPAGDYGYTF
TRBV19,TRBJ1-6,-,CATGQAYNSPLHF
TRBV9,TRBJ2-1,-,CASSVGTNYNEQFF
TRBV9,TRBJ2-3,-,CASSEMGLADTDTQYF
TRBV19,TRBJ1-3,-,CASSWSSGNTIYF
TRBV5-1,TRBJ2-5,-,CASSRQFQETQYF
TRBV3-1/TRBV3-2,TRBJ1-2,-,CASSQGAAGSYGYTF
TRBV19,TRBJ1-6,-,CASSILWDRGDSPLHF
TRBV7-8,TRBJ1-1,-,CASSPQGAMRNTEAFF
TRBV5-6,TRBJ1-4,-,CASSSQREANEKLFF
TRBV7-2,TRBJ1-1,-,CASSLVVVPLAFF
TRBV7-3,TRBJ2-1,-,CASSLFTGIYNEQFF
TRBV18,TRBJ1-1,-,CASSPPDRVNTEAFF
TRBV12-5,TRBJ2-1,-,CASGSGTPIPQQFF
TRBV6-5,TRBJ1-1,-,CASSPPSGNTEAFF
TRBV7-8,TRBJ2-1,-,CASSLAPTSLSYNEQFF
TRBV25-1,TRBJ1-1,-,CASSESNGETEAFF
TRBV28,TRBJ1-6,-,CASGRGNSPLHF
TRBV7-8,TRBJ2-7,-,CASSPPLRQGPYEQYF
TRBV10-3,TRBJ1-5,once,CAISVELGEGSNQPQHF
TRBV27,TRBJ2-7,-,CASSEVGSSYEQYF
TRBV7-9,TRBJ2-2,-,CASSHGTVNTGELFF
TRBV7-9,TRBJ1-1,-,CASSFFDRYTEAFF
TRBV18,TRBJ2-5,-,CASSQGQQETQYF
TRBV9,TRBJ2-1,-,CASSIGGREQFF
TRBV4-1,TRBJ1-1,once,CASSQIVGAEAFF
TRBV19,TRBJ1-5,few,CASSMDRRNQPQHF
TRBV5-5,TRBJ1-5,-,CASSLEGEGWQPQHF
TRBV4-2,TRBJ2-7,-,CASSHRGGASYEQYF
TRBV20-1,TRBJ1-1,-,CSASHWTGNTEAFF
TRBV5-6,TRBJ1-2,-,CASSSPGRTTGYTF
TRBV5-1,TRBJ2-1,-,CASSAGQGVGEQFF
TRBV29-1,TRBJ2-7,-,CSVGQGVSEQYF
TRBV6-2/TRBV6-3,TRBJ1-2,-,CASSTASDRRVYGYTF